This TCR beta chain was identified in a study of neurological immune-mediated disorders. Whole-study findings and limits: The multiple sclerosis repertoire cluster lacked an association with any feature, whether clinical or MRI.

This clonotype has a count of ten or more. No antigen is known for it. Each CDR3 protein gets one entry after TCRdb re-called the 5' RACE reads with MiXCR. The sample yields tens of thousands of distinct CDR3 sequences, 4% to 6% seen once. Trimming took 5 bases from V and 1 from J, leaving 14 bases between them. CDR1 is SEHNR and CDR2 is FQNEAQ in the germline V gene (reference sequence). The CDR3 runs to 15 residues. Sequenced input: PBMCs. V is TRBV7-9 and J is TRBJ1-1, with D uncertain. The receptor was derived from a woman in her forties or fifties with multiple sclerosis. CDR3 amino acids: CASSPEWAENTEAFF. The CDR3 bases are TGTGCCAGCAGCCCCGAGTGGGCGGAGAACACTGAAGCTTTCTTT.